This T cell receptor (beta chain) emerged from a study of CD8+CD57+ T cells in acquired aplastic anemia. Study-wide background: The average read count for CD4+ cells in healthy donors was 9 million to 14 million. Study observations and caveats: It was found that approximately 29 CD8+ CDR3 sequences were shared between patients and controls.

For CDR3 and TCR beta VDJ profiling, genomic DNA was the template used. TCRdb fed the reads into MiXCR, producing one record per CDR3 protein. The data contain around 190,000 distinct CDR3 sequences, roughly 55% of them singletons. CDR1 and CDR2 from the germline V gene are DFQATT and SNEGSKA (reference sequence). CDR3 length equals 13 residues. V was trimmed by 1 base and J by 5 bases, leaving 9 bases between them. Turning to this clonotype: Its antigen is undetermined.

V usage is TRBV20-1 and J usage is TRBJ1-5; D gene uncertain. The TCR comes from a human donor in good health. The material sequenced was sorted CD4+, CD8+, or CD8+CD57+ T cells (not recorded which) from PBMCs. The CDR3 nucleotides are TGCAGTGCTAGAGTCGGTCCTGATCAGCCCCAGCATTTT. The encoded protein is CSARVGPDQPQHF.